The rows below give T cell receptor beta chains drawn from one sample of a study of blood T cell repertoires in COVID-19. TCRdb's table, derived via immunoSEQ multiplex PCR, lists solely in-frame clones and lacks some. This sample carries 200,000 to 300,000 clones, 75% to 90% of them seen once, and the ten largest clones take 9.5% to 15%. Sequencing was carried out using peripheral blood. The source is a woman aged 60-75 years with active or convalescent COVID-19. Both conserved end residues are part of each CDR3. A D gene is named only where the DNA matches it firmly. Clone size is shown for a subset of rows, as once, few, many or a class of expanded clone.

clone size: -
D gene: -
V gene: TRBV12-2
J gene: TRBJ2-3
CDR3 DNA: TGTGCAAGTCGCACCGACTACGAAACAGATACGCAGTATTTT
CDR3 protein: CASRTDYETDTQYF

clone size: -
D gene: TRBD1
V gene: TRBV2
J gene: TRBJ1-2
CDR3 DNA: TGTGCCACCGAGGGGGCAGGCGCTAACTATGGCTACACCTTC
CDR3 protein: CATEGAGANYGYTF

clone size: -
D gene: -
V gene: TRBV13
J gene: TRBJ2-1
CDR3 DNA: TGTGCCAGCAGCCAACCGGGACACTGGGACAATGAGCAGTTCTTC
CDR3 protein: CASSQPGHWDNEQFF

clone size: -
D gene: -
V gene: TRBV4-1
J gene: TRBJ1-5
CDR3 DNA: TGCGCCAGCAGCCGCTTCCAGGGAAGGCATCAGCCCCAGCATTTT
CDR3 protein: CASSRFQGRHQPQHF

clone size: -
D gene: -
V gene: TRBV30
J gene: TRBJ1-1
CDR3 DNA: TGTGCCTGGAACGGGGACTGGGGGGTCCTCATGAACACTGAAGCTTTCTTT
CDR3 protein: CAWNGDWGVLMNTEAFF

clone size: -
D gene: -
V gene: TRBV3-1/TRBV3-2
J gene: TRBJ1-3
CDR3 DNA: TGTGCCAGCAGCCAATCTGACAGAACTGGAAACACCATATATTTT
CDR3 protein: CASSQSDRTGNTIYF

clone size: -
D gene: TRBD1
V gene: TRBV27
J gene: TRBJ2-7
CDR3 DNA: TGTGCCAGCAGTCCACCCCTGCGGACAGGGCCAGGCTACGAGCAGTACTTC
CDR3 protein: CASSPPLRTGPGYEQYF

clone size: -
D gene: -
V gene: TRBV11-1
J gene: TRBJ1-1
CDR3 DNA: TGTGCCAGCAGCGAGGGGGGGGCGCGGGGCACTGAAGCTTTCTTT
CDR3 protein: CASSEGGARGTEAFF

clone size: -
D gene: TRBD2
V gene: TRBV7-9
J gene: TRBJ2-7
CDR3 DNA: TGTGCCAGCAGCCGCGGGGGGGTATCCGAGCAGTACTTC
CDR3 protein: CASSRGGVSEQYF

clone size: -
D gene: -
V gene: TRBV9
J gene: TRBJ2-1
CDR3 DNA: TGTGCCAGCAGCCCAGCTGGCAGGTCCTACAATGAGCAGTTCTTC
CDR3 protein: CASSPAGRSYNEQFF

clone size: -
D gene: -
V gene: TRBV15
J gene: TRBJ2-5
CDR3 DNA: TGTGCCACCAGCAGAGCCTACCAAGAGACCCAGTACTTC
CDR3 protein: CATSRAYQETQYF

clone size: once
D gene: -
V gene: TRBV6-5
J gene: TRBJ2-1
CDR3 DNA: TGTGCCAGCAGTTCCGGCCAGGGGTCCTACAATGAGCAGTTCTTC
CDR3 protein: CASSSGQGSYNEQFF

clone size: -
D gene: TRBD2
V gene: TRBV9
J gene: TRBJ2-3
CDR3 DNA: TGTGCCAGCAGCGTAGGTGTGTGGGCGGGGGGCACAGATACGCAGTATTTT
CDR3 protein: CASSVGVWAGGTDTQYF

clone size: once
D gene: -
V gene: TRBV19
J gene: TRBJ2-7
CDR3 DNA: TGTGCCAGTAGTCAGTGGAGGACCGACGAGCAGTACTTC
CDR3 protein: CASSQWRTDEQYF

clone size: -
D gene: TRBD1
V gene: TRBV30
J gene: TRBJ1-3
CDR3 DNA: TGTGCCTGGACAGGGGGCCCACCCTCTGGAAACACCATATATTTT
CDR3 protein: CAWTGGPPSGNTIYF

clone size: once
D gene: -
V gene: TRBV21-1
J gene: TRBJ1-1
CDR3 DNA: TGTGCCAGCAGCCAAACACAGGGGAGAACTGAAGCTTTCTTT
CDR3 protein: CASSQTQGRTEAFF

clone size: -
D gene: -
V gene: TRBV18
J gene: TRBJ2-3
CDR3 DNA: TGTGCCAGCTCACCTAGGACAAACACAGATACGCAGTATTTT
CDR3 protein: CASSPRTNTDTQYF

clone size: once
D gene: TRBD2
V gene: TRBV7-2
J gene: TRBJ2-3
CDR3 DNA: TGTGCCAGCAGCTTAAACGGCGGGGGGAACACAGATACGCAGTATTTT
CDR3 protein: CASSLNGGGNTDTQYF

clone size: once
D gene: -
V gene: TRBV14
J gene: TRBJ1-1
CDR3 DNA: TGTGCCAGCAGGACCACAGGGTATCTGGCTGAAGCTTTCTTT
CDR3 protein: CASRTTGYLAEAFF

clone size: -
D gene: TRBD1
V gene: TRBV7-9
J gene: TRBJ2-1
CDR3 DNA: TGTGCCAGCAGCGGGGGACAGGGGACTTACAATGAGCAGTTCTTC
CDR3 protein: CASSGGQGTYNEQFF

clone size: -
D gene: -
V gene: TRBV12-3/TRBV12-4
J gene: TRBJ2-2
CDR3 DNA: TGTGCCAGCAGTTTAGGGGAGACGGAGCTGTTTTTT
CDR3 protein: CASSLGETELFF

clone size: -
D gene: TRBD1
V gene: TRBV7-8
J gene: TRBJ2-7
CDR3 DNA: TGTGCCAGCAGCACGGACAGGACCCTCTACGAGCAGTACTTC
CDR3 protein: CASSTDRTLYEQYF

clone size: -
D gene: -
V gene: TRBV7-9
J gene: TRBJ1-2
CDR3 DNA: TGTGCCAGCAGCTTAGCTAGAGGAGAACACACCTTC
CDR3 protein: CASSLARGEHTF

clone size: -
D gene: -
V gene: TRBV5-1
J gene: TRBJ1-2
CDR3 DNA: TGCGCCAGCAGCCCCGCCTCGACAGATTTCTATGGCTACACCTTC
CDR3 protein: CASSPASTDFYGYTF

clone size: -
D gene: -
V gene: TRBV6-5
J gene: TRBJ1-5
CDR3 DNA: TGTGCCAGCAATCCTACAGGGAGTAGCAATCAGCCCCAGCATTTT
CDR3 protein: CASNPTGSSNQPQHF

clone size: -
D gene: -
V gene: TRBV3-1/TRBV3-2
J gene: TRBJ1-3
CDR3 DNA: TGTGCCAGCAGCCAAGTCTGGGGCAGTGCGTTCTCTGGAAACACCATATATTTT
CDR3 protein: CASSQVWGSAFSGNTIYF

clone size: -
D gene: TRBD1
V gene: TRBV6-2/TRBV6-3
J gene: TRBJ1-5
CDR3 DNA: TGTGCCAGCAGCCGGGACAGCTCGAAAAAGCCCCAGCATTTT
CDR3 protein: CASSRDSSKKPQHF

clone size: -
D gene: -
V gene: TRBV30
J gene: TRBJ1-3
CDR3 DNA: TGTGCCTGGAGTCCAGGAAACACCATATATTTT
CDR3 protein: CAWSPGNTIYF

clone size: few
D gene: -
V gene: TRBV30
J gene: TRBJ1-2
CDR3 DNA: TGTGCCTGGAGTGTACAAGGACTGGATGGCTACACCTTC
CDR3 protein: CAWSVQGLDGYTF

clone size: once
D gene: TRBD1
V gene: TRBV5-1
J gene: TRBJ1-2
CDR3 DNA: TGCGCCAGCAGTAGCGGGACAGCCTATGGCTACACCTTC
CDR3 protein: CASSSGTAYGYTF

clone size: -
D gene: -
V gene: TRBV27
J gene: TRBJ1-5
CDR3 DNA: TGTGCCAGCAGTTTAGGCGGATATAGCAATCAGCCCCAGCATTTT
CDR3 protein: CASSLGGYSNQPQHF

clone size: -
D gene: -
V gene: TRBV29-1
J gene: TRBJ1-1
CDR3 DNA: TGCAGCGTTGGGGGGCCCACTGAAGCTTTCTTT
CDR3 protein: CSVGGPTEAFF

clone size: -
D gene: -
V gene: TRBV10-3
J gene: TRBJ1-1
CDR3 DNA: TGTGCCATCAGTGAGTCTGGCAGGGGCACTGAAGCTTTCTTT
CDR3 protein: CAISESGRGTEAFF

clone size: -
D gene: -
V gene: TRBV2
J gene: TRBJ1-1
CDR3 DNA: TGTGCCAGCACTCCCGAGGGTATGGAGACTGAAGCTTTCTTT
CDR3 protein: CASTPEGMETEAFF

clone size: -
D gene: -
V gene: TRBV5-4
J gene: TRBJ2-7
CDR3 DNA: TGTGCCAGCAGCCGTTCTAATATCTACGAGCAGTACTTC
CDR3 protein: CASSRSNIYEQYF

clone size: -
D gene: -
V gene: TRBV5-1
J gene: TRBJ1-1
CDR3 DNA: TGCGCCAGCAGCTCCCTAGCAGGAAGCAGAAGAGGATTGAACACTGAAGCTTTCTTT
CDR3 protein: CASSSLAGSRRGLNTEAFF

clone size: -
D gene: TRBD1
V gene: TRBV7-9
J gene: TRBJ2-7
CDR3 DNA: TGTGCCAGCAGCATGAGGGCCGGACAGGGTTCCTACGAGCAGTACTTC
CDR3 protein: CASSMRAGQGSYEQYF

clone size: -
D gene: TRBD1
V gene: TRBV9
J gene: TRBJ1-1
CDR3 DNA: TGTGCCAGCACAGGACAGGGCCGAAACACTGAAGCTTTCTTT
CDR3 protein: CASTGQGRNTEAFF

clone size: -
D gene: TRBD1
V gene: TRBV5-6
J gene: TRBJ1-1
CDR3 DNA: TGTGCCAGCAGACCCTCTACAGGGGCCCGCGTGAACACTGAAGCTTTCTTT
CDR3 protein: CASRPSTGARVNTEAFF

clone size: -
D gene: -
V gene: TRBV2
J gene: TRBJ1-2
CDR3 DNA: TGTGCCAGCAGTGACCCGCCCCGCGGGGGCTACTATGGCTACACCTTC
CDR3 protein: CASSDPPRGGYYGYTF

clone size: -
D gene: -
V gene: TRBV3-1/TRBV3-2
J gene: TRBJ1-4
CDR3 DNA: TGTGCCAGCACCCAGGGAGAAACTTCTGAAAAACTGTTTTTT
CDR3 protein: CASTQGETSEKLFF

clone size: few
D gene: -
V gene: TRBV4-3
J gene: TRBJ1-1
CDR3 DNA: TGCGCCAGCAGCCAAGCAGAATACAACACTGAAGCTTTCTTT
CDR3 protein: CASSQAEYNTEAFF

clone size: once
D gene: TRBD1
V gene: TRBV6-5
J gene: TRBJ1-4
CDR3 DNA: TGTGCCAGCAGTTATCCGGGACAGGGGAGGGAAAAACTGTTTTTT
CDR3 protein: CASSYPGQGREKLFF

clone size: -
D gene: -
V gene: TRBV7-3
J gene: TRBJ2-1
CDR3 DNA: TGTGCCAGCAGCTTAAGCTCGAGCTCCTACAATGAGCAGTTCTTC
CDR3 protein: CASSLSSSSYNEQFF

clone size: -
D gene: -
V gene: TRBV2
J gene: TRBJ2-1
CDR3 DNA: TGTGCCAGCAGAGCGTGGAGAAACAATGAGCAGTTCTTC
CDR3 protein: CASRAWRNNEQFF

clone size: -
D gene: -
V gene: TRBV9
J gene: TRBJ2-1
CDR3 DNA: TGTGCCAGCTCGGCCAGGCAGGGCCAAAATGAGCAGTTCTTC
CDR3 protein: CASSARQGQNEQFF

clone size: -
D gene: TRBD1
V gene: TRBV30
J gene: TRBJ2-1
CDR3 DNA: TGTGCCTGGGGGACAGGGTACAACAATGAGCAGTTCTTC
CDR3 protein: CAWGTGYNNEQFF

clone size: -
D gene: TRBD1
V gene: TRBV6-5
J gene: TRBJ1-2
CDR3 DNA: TGTGCCAGCAGTTGGGCGACAGGGAACTATGGCTACACCTTC
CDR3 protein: CASSWATGNYGYTF

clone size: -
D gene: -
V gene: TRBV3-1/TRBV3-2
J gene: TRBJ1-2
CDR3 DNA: TGTGCCAGCAGCCGAAGGACAGTTCCCTATGGCTACACCTTC
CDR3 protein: CASSRRTVPYGYTF

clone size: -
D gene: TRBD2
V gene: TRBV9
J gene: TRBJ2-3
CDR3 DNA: TGTGCCAGCAGCGTCCAGAGCGGGGCCACAGATACGCAGTATTTT
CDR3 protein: CASSVQSGATDTQYF

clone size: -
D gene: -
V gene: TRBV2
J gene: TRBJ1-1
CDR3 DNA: TGTGCCAGCCTCGAGGGGAACACTGAAGCTTTCTTT
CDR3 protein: CASLEGNTEAFF

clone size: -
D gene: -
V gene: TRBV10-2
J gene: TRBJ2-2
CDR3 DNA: TGCGCCAGCAGTGAGTCGGGAGGAATCACCGGGGAGCTGTTTTTT
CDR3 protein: CASSESGGITGELFF

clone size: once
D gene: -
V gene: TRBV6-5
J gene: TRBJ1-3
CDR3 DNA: TGTGCCAGCGGTTGGGGGCTGGGCTCTGGAAACACCATATATTTT
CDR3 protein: CASGWGLGSGNTIYF

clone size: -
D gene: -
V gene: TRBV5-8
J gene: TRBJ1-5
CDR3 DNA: TGTGCCAGCAGCGCGCAGGGGAATCAGCCCCAGCATTTT
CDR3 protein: CASSAQGNQPQHF

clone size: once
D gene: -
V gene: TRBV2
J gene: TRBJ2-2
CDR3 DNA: TGTGCCAGCAGTTCATCCACCGGGGAGCTGTTTTTT
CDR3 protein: CASSSSTGELFF

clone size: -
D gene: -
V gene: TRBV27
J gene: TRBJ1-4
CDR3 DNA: TGTGCCAGCAGTTTATTAGCGGTCACAACGGGAACTAATGAAAAACTGTTTTTT
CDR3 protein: CASSLLAVTTGTNEKLFF

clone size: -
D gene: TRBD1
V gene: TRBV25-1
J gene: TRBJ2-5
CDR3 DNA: TGTGCCAGCAGTGATCATCTCGGACAGGGGGCGCCTGAGACCCAGTACTTC
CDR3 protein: CASSDHLGQGAPETQYF